The clone carrying this T cell receptor beta chain appeared once. Its target is unknown. These data are taken from a study of T cell responses to AZD1222 COVID-19 vaccine. Study-level results: Donors skewed white British and female; clonal diversity was possibly underestimated. Spike-specific TCR breadth and depth rose after two AZD1222 doses.

This CDR3 is 16 amino acids long. Germline CDR1 SGHTA, CDR2 FQGNSA. V trimming: 5 bases; J trimming: 7 bases; junction bases outside the gene matches: 12. Measured with immunoSEQ multiplex PCR; TCRdb has only the in-frame clones, and not every one. The sample records about 53,000 clones, roughly 90% being singletons. The chain carries TRBV7-2 and TRBJ2-1, with 9 bases matching TRBD1. The TCR comes from an adult who received the AZD1222 COVID-19 vaccine. Source: peripheral blood, taken 28 days after the second AZD1222 dose. The DNA of the CDR3 is TGTGCCAGCAGCCCTGGGACAGGGTTGATGAGTAATGAGCAGTTCTTC. Translated: CASSPGTGLMSNEQFF.